The clone carrying this T cell receptor (beta chain) was observed a handful of times. The sample originates from a study of shared T cell receptors in the human thymus. Assay used: immunoSEQ multiplex PCR; TCRdb lists only in-frame clones, some missing. The sample contains about 710,000 clones, 80% to 90% of which appear only once. CDR3 size: 13 residues. Germline V gene sequence: CDR1 SGHAT, CDR2 FQNNGV. The V end lost 3 bases, the J end lost 2 bases, and 8 bases lay between the germline ends. The data were also submitted as part of a second study, on human thymus T cells. That paper notes: Thymic resections from corrective heart surgery supplied the tissue. Use of V and J genes seemed skewed within the thymic and blood repertoires. Related research described thymic repertoires that were highly overlapping among unrelated individuals.

Sequencing was done on a sample of thymocytes. This rearrangement joins TRBV11-2 to TRBJ2-7; TRBD1 is a possible D gene (6 bases). The clonotype originates from a boy under two years old with a congenital heart defect. The CDR3 region is CASSLWDTYEQYF. In DNA, the CDR3 is TGTGCCAGCAGCTTGTGGGACACCTACGAGCAGTACTTC.